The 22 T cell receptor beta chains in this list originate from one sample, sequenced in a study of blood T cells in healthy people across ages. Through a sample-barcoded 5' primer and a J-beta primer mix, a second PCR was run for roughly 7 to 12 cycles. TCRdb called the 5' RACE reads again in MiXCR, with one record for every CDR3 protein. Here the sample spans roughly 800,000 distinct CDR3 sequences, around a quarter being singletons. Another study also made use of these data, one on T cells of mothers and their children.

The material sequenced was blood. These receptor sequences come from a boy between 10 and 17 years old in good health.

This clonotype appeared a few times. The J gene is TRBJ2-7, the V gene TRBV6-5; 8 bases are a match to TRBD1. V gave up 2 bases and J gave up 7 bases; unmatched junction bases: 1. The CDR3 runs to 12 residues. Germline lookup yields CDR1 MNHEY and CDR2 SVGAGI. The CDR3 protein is CASSYRTGEQYF. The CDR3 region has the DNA TGTGCCAGCAGTTACCGGACAGGGGAGCAGTACTTC.

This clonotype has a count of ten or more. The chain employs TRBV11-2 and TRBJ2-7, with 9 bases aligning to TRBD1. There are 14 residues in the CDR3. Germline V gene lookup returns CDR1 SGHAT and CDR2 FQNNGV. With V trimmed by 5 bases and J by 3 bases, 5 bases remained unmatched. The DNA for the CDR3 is TGTGCCAGCAGCCCACAGGGACAGGGCTACGAGCAGTACTTC. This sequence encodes CASSPQGQGYEQYF.

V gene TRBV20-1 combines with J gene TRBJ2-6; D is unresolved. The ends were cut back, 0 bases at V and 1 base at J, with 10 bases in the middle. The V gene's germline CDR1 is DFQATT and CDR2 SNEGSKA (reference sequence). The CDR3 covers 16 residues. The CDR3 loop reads CSAREGLISGANVLTF. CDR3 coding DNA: TGCAGTGCTAGAGAGGGCCTGATATCTGGGGCCAACGTCCTGACTTTC.

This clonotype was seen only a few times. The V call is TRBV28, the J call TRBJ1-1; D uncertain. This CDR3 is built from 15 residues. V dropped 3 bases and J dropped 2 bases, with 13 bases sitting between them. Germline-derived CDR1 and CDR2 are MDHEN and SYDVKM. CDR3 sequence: CASSFVDEINTEAFF. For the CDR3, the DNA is TGTGCCAGCAGTTTCGTGGACGAGATCAACACTGAAGCTTTCTTT.

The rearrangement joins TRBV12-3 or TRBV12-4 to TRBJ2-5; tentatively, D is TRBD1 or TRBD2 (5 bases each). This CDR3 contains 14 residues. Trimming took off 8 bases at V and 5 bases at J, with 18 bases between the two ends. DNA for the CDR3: TGTGCCAGCCGTAGCGACAGAACGGGGGAGACCCAGTACTTC. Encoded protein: CASRSDRTGETQYF.

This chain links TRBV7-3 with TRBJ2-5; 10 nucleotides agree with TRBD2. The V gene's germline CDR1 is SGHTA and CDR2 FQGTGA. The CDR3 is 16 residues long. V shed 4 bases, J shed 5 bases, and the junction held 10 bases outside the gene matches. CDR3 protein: CASSSLAGGGPETQYF. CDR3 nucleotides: TGTGCCAGCAGCTCATTAGCGGGGGGCGGCCCGGAGACCCAGTACTTC.

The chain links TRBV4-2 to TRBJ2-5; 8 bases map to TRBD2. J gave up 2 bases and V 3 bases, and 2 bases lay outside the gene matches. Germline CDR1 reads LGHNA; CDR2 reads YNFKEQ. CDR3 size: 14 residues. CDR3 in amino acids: CASSHGLAQETQYF. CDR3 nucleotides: TGTGCCAGCAGCCACGGACTAGCTCAAGAGACCCAGTACTTC.

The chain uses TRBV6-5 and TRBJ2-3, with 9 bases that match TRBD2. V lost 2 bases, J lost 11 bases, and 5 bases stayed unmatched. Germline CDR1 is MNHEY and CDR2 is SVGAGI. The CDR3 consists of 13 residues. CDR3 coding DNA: TGTGCCAGCAGTTACCCCCTAGCGGGGAGGCAGTATTTT. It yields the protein CASSYPLAGRQYF.

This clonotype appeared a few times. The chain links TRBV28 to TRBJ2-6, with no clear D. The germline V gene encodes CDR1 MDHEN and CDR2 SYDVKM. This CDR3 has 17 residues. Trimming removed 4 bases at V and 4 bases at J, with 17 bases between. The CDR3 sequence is CASSSSNIGFGANVLTF. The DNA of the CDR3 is TGTGCCAGCAGTTCCTCGAACATTGGTTTCGGGGCCAACGTCCTGACTTTC.

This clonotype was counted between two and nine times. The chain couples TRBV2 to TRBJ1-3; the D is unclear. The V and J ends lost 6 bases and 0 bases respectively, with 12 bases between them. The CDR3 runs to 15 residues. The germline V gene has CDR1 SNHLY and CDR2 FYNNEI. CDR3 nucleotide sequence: TGTGCCAGCAGGGGGATAGTAAACTCTGGAAACACCATATATTTT. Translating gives CASRGIVNSGNTIYF.

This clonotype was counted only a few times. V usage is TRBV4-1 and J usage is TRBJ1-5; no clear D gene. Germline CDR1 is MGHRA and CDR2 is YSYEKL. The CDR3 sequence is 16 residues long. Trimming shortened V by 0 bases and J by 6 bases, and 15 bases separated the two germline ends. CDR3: CASSQDGWGPPQPQHF. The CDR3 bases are TGCGCCAGCAGCCAAGATGGATGGGGTCCTCCTCAGCCCCAGCATTTT.

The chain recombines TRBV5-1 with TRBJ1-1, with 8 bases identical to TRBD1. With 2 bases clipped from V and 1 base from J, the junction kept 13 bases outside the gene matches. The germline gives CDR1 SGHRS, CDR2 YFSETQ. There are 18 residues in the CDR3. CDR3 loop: CASSFGQGIRVENTEAFF. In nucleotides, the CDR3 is TGCGCCAGCAGCTTTGGACAGGGAATTCGAGTGGAGAACACTGAAGCTTTCTTT.

CDR3 in DNA: TGCAGTGCTAAAACCAGCGGACAGGGGCTCTATGGCTACACCTTC. Its protein is CSAKTSGQGLYGYTF. The chain recombines TRBV20-1 with TRBJ1-2; 9 bases map to TRBD1. This CDR3 has 15 residues. CDR1 and CDR2 (germline): DFQATT, SNEGSKA (reference sequence). With V trimmed by 4 bases and J by 4 bases, 10 bases remained unmatched.

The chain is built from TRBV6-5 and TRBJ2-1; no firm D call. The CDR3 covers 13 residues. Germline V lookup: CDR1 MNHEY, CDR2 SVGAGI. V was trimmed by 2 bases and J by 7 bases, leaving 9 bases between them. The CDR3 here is CASSYTSRNEQFF. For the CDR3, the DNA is TGTGCCAGCAGTTACACTTCGAGGAATGAGCAGTTCTTC.

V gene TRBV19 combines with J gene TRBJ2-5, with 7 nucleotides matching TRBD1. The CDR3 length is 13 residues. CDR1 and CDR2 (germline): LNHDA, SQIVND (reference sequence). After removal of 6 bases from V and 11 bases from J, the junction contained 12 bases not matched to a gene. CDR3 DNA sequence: TGTGCCAGTAGGGCAGGGGGAAGGGTTGAGCAGTACTTC. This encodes CASRAGGRVEQYF.

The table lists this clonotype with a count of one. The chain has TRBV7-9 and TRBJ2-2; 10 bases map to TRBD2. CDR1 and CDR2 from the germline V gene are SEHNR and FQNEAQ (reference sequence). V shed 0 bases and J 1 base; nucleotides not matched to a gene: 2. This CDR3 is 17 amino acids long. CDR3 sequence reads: CASSLASGGLNTGELFF. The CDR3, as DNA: TGTGCCAGCAGCTTAGCTAGCGGGGGGCTGAACACCGGGGAGCTGTTTTTT.

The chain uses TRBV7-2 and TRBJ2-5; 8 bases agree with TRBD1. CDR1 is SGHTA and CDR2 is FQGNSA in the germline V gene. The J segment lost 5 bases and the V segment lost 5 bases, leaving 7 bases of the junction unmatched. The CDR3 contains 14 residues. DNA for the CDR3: TGTGCCAGCAGCCCGGACAGGGAAGTGGAGACCCAGTACTTC. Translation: CASSPDREVETQYF.

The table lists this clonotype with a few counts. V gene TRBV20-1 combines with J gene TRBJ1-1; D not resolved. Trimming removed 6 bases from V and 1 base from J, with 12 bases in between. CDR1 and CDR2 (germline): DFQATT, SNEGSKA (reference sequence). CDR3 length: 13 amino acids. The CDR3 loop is CSALGGRNTEAFF. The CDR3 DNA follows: TGCAGTGCCCTAGGAGGAAGGAACACTGAAGCTTTCTTT.

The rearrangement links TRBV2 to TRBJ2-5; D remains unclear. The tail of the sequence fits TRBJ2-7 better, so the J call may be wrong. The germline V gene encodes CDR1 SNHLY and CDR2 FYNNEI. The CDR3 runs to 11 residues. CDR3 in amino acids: CASSERDEQYF. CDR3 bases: TGTGCCAGCAGTGAGAGAGACGAGCAGTACTTC.

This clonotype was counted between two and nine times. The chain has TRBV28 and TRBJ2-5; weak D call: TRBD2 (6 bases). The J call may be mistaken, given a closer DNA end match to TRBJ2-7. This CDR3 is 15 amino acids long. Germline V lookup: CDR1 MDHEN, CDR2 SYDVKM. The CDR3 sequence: CASSFPRGLSYEQYF. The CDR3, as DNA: TGTGCCAGCAGTTTCCCCCGGGGGTTATCCTACGAGCAGTACTTC.

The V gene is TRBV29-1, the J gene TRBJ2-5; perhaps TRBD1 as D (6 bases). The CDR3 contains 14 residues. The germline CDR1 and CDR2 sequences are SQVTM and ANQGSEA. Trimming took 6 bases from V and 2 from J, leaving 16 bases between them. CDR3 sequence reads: CSVVDSYQQETQYF. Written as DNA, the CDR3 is TGCAGCGTAGTGGACAGCTACCAACAAGAGACCCAGTACTTC.

The CDR3 here is CSARSGPPAGGQYF. CDR3 coding DNA: TGCAGTGCAAGAAGCGGGCCCCCCGCCGGCGGGCAGTACTTC. The J gene is TRBJ2-7, the V gene TRBV20-1, with a weak D call TRBD2 (6 bases). The germline CDR1 and CDR2 sequences are DFQATT and SNEGSKA (reference sequence). Trimming took 6 bases from V and 9 from J, leaving 24 bases between them. This CDR3 has 14 residues.